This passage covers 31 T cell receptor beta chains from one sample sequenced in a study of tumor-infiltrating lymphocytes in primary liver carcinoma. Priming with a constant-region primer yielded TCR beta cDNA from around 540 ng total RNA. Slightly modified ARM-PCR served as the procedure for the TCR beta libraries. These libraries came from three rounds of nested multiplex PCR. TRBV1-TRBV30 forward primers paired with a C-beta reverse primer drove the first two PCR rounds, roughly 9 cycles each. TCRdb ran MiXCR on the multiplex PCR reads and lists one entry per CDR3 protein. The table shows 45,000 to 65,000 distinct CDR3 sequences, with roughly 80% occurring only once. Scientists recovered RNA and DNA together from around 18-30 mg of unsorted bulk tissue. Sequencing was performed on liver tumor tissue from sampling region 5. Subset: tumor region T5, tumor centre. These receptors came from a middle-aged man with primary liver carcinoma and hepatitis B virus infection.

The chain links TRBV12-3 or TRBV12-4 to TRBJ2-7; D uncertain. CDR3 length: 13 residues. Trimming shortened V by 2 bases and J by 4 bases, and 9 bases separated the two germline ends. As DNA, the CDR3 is TGTGCCAGCAGTTTACAGAAGAGTTACGAGCAGTACTTC. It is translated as CASSLQKSYEQYF.

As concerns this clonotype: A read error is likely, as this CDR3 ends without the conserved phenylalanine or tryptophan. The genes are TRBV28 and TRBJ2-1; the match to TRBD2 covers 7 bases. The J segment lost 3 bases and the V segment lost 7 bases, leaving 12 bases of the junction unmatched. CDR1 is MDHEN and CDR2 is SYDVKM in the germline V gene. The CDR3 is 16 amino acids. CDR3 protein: CASIPPEWGGYNEQFL. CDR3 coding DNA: TGTGCCAGCATCCCCCCGGAATGGGGGGGCTACAATGAGCAGTTCCTC.

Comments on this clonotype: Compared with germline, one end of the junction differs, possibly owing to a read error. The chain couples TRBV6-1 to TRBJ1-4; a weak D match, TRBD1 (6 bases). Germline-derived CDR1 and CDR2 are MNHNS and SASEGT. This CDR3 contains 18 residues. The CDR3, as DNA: TGTGCCAGCAATGAGCTACCATCGAACAGGGTAACTTATGAAAAACTGTTTTTT. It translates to CASNELPSNRVTYEKLFF.

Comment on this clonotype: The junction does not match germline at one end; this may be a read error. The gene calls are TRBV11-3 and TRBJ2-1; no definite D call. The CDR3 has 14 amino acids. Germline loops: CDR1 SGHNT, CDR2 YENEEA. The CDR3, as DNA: TGTGCCAGCAGCTTAGGCGTCTCGAATAGTGAGCAGCTCTTC. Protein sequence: CASSLGVSNSEQLF.

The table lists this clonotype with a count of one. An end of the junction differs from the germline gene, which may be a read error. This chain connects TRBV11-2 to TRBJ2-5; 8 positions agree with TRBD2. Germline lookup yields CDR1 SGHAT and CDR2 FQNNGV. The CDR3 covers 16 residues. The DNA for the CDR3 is TGTGCCGGCAGCCAAACTCCTGGCGGGGGGAAAGAGACCCAATACTTC. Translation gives CAGSQTPGGGKETQYF.

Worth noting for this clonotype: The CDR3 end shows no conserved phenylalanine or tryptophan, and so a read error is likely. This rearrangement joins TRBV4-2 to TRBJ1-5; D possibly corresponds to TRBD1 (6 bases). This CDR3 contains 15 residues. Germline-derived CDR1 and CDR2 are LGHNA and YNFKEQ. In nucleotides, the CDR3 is TGTGCCAACAGCCAAGAGGGCCAGGGGAGTCAGCACCAGCATTCT. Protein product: CANSQEGQGSQHQHS.

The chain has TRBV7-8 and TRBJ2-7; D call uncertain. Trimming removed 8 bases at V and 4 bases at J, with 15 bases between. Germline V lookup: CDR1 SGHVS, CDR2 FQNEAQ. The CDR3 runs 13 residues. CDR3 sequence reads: CASGALGSYEQYF. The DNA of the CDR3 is TGTGCCAGCGGTGCTCTCGGTTCTTACGAGCAGTACTTC.

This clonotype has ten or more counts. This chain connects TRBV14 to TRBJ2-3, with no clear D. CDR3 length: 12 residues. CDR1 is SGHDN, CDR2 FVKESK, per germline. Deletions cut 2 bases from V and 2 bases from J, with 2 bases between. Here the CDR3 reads CASSQTTDTQYF. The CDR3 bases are TGTGCCAGCAGCCAAACCACAGATACGCAGTATTTT. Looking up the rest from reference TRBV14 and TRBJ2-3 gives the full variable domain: EAGVTQFPSHSVIEKGQTVTLRCDPISGHDNLYWYRRVMGKEIKFLLHFVKESKQDESGMPNNRFLAERTGGTYSTLKVQPAELEDSGVYFCASSQTTDTQYFGPGTRLTVL.

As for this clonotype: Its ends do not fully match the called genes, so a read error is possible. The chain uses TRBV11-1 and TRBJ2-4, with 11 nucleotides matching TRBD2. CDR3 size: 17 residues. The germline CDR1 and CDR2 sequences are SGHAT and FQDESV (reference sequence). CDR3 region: CASSLPGTSGSKNIRYF. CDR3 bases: TGTGCCAGCAGCCTTCCCGGTACTAGCGGGAGCAAAAACATTCGGTACTTC. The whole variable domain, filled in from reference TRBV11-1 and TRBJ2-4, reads EAEVAQSPRYKITEKSQAVAFWCDPISGHATLYWYRQILGQGPELLVQFQDESVVDDSQLPKDRFSAERLKGVDSTLKIQPAELGDSAMYLCASSLPGTSGSKNIRYFGAGTRLSVL.

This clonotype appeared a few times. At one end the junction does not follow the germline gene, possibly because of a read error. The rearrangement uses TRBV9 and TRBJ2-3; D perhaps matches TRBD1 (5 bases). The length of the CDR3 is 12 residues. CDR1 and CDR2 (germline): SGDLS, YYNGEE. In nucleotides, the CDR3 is TGTGCCAGCAGTACACAGACAGATATGCAGTATTTT. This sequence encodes CASSTQTDMQYF. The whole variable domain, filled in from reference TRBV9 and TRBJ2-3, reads DSGVTQTPKHLITATGQRVTLRCSPRSGDLSVYWYQQSLDQGLQFLIQYYNGEERAKGNILERFSAQQFPDLHSELNLSSLELGDSALYFCASSTQTDMQYFGPGTRLTVL.

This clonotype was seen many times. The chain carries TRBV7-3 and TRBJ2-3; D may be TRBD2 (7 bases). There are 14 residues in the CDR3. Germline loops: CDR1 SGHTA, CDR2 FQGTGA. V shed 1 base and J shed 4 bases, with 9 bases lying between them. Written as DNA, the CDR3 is TGTGCCAGCAGCTTAATGGGGGGGCCAGATACGCAGTATTTT. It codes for CASSLMGGPDTQYF.

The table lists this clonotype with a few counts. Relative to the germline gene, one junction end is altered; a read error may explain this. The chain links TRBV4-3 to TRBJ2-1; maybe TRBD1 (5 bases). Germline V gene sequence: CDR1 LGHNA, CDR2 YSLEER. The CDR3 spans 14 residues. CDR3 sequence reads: CAGSQGRTNNEQFF. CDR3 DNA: TGCGCCGGCAGCCAGGGCAGGACCAATAATGAGCAGTTCTTC.

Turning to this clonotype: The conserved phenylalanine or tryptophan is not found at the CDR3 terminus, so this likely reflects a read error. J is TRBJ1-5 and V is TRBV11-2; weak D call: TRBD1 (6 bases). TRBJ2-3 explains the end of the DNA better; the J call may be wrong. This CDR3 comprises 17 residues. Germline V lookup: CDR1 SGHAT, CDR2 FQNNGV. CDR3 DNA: TGTGCCAGCAGTTTAGTAGGGGTAACAGGGAGCAATCGGCCCCAGTATTGT. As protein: CASSLVGVTGSNRPQYC.

CDR3 sequence (DNA): TGTGCCTGGGTGGGCAGGGACACAGATACGCAGTATTTT. It is translated as CAWVGRDTDTQYF. The V call is TRBV30, the J call TRBJ2-3; possibly TRBD1 for D (5 bases). Germline values: CDR1 GTSNPN, CDR2 SVGIG (reference sequence). Trimming took off 5 bases at V and 2 bases at J, with 11 bases between the two ends. This CDR3 is 13 amino acids long.

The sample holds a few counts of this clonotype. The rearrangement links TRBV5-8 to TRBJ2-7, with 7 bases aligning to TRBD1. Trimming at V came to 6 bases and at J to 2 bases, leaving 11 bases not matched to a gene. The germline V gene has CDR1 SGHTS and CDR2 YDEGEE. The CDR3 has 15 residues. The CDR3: CASNLHGQGAYEQYF. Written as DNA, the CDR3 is TGTGCCAGCAACTTACACGGGCAGGGGGCCTACGAGCAGTACTTC.

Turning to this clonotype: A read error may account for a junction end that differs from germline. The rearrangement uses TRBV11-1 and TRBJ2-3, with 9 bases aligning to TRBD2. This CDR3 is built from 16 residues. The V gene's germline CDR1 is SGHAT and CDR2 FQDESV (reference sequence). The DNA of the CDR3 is TGTGCCGGCAGCCCCCCACCTAGCGGGAAGGCGTCTACGCAGTATTTT. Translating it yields CAGSPPPSGKASTQYF.

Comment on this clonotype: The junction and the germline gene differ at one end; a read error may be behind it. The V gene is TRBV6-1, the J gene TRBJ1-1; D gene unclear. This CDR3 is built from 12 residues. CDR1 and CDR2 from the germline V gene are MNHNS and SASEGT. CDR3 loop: CARTGWNTEAIF. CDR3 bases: TGTGCCCGCACGGGGTGGAACACTGAAGCTATCTTT.

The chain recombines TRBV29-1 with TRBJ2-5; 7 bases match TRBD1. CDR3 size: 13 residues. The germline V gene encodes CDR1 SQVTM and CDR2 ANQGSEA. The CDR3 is CRGIQGTGETQYF. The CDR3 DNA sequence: TGCAGAGGTATACAGGGGACGGGGGAGACCCAGTACTTC.

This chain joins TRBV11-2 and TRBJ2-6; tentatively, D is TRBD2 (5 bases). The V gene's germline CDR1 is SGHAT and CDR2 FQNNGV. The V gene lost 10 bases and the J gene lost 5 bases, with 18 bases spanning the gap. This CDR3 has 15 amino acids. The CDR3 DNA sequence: TGTGCCACCCAGCGGCTGCGCCCTCGGGCCAACGTCCTGACTTTC. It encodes CATQRLRPRANVLTF. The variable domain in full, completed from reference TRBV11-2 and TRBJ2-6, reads EAGVAQSPRYKIIEKRQSVAFWCNPISGHATLYWYQQILGQGPKLLIQFQNNGVVDDSQLPKDRFSAERLKGVDSTLKIQPAKLEDSAVYLCATQRLRPRANVLTFGAGSRLTVL.

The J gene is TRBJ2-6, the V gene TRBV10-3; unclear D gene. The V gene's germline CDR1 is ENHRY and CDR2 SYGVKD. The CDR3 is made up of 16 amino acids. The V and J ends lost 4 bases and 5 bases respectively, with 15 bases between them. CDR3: CAISGGQDAWANVLTF. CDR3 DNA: TGTGCCATCAGTGGTGGCCAGGATGCTTGGGCCAACGTCCTGACTTTC.

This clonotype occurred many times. The CDR3 loop is CASRGTGGYTQYF. DNA for the CDR3: TGTGCCAGCAGGGGGACAGGGGGCTATACGCAGTATTTT. V gene TRBV12-3 or TRBV12-4 combines with J gene TRBJ2-3, with 12 bases matching TRBD1. V gave up 6 bases and J gave up 7 bases; unmatched junction bases: 2. This CDR3 spans 13 amino acids.

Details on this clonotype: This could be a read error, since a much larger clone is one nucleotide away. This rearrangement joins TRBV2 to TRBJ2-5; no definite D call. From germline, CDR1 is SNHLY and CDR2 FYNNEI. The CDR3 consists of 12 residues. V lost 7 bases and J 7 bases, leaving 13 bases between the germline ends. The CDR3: CASIILSGTQYF. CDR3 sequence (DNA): TGTGCCAGCATTATTCTATCCGGGACCCAGTACTTC. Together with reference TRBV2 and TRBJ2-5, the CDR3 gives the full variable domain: EPEVTQTPSHQVTQMGQEVILRCVPISNHLYFYWYRQILGQKVEFLVSFYNNEISEKSEIFDDQFSVERPDGSNFTLKIRSTKLEDSAMYFCASIILSGTQYFGPGTRLLVL.

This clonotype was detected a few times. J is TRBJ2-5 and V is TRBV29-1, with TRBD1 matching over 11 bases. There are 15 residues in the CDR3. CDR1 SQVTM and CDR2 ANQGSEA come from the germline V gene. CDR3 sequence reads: CNVEADRGRAETQYF. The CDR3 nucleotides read TGCAATGTTGAAGCGGACAGGGGGCGTGCAGAGACCCAGTACTTC.

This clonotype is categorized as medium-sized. The CDR3 sequence is CASSKAGQSTEAFF. CDR3 nucleotides: TGTGCCAGCAGCAAGGCTGGACAGTCGACTGAAGCTTTCTTT. The chain joins TRBV4-2 to TRBJ1-1; maybe TRBD1 (6 bases). The germline CDR1 and CDR2 sequences are LGHNA and YNFKEQ. Deletions cut 5 bases from V and 5 bases from J, with 15 bases between. This CDR3 has 14 residues.

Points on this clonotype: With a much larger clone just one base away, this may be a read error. The CDR3 DNA sequence: TGTGCCAGCAGTCCCGGACAGGGGGCGGGAGAGCATTACTTC. This sequence encodes CASSPGQGAGEHYF. The chain recombines TRBV28 with TRBJ2-7; 11 bases match TRBD1. From germline, CDR1 is MDHEN and CDR2 SYDVKM. The CDR3 sequence is 14 residues long.

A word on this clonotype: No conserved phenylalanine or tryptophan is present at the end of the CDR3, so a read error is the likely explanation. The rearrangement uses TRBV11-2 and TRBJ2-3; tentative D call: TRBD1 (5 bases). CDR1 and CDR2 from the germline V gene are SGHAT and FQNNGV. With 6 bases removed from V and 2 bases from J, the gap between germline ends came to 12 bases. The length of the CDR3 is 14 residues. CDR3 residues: CASSPQDTTDTQYL. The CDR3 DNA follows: TGTGCCAGCAGTCCCCAGGACACCACAGATACGCAGTATCTT.

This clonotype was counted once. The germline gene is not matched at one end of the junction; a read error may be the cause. The chain's CDR3 is CASSLLTDRSEKLLF. CDR3 nucleotide sequence: TGCGCCAGCAGCTTGCTGACAGACCGTAGTGAAAAACTGCTTTTT. The V gene is TRBV11-2, the J gene TRBJ1-4; possible D gene TRBD1, 5 bases. Per the germline V gene, CDR1 is SGHAT and CDR2 is FQNNGV. This CDR3 region has 15 residues.

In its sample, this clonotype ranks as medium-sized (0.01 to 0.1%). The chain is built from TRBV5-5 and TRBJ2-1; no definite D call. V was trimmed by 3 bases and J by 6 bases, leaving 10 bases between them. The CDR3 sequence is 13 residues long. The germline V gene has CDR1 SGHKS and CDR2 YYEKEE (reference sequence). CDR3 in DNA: TGTGCCAGCAGCTACCGAACGGGCAATGAGCAGTTCTTC. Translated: CASSYRTGNEQFF.

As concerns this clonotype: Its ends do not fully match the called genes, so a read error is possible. CDR3 protein: CASNSRRDSSNYGHTF. CDR3 DNA: TGTGCCAGCAATTCTAGGCGGGACAGCTCTAACTATGGCCACACCTTC. The V call is TRBV6-6, the J call TRBJ1-2; 7 positions agree with TRBD1. Germline V gives CDR1 MNHNY, CDR2 SVGAGI (reference sequence). The length of the CDR3 is 16 residues.

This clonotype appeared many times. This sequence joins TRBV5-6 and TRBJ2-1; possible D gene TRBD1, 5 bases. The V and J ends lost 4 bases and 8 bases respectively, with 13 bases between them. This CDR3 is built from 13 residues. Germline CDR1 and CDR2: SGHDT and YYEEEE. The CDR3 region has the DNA TGTGCCAGCAGCCAACGACAGAAACATGAGCAGTTCTTC. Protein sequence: CASSQRQKHEQFF.

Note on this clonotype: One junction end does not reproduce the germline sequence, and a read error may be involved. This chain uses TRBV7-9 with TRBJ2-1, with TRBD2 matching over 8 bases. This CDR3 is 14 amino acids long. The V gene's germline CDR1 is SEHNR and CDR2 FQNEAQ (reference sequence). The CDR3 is CASRLAGAGVEQFF. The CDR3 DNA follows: TGTGCCAGCCGCTTAGCTGGAGCGGGGGTTGAGCAGTTCTTC.